This T cell receptor beta chain is drawn from a study of cytomegalovirus exposure and HLA in healthy donors. Study conclusions and caveats: In vitro work confirmed that three CMV-associated chains recognize CMV antigens. Cytomegalovirus-associated TCR beta chains were listed, numbering some 170.

The donors were in the roughly 120-subject validation cohort; that cohort was separate from the roughly 730-subject first cohort. Comments on this clone: The target antigen is unknown.

This CDR3 is 17 amino acids long. Trimming took 5 bases from V and 3 from J; bases not matched to a gene: 9. Germline V gives CDR1 SGHTA, CDR2 FQGNSA. Sequencing was performed with immunoSEQ multiplex PCR; in TCRdb, only in-frame clones are kept and a portion is missing. The sample holds about 130,000 clones, approximately 92% seen once. The chain employs TRBV7-2 and TRBJ2-6; the match to TRBD1 covers 8 bases. The TCR sequence derives from a woman younger than 30 in good health and CMV-seronegative. The specimen was PBMCs. The CDR3 DNA reads TGTGCCAGCAGCAGCTGGACAGGGAGTGGTGGGGCCAACGTCCTGACTTTC. Protein sequence: CASSSWTGSGGANVLTF. Full variable domain (outside the CDR3, taken from reference TRBV7-2 and TRBJ2-6): GAGVSQSPSNKVTEKGKDVELRCDPISGHTALYWYRQSLGQGLEFLIYFQGNSAPDKSGLPSDRFSAERTGGSVSTLTIQRTQQEDSAVYLCASSSWTGSGGANVLTFGAGSRLTVL.